One sample yielded the 27 T cell receptor beta chains listed below, sequenced in a study of monozygotic twins with inflammatory bowel disease. Using the 5' RACE reads, TCRdb records one entry per CDR3 protein without DNA. The data include about 110,000 distinct CDR3 sequences; the top ten clones carry approximately 13%. Specimen: blood. The receptors stem from a human donor with ulcerative colitis or Crohn's disease, or a healthy co-twin of an affected twin (not recorded which).

This rearrangement joins TRBV20-1 to TRBJ2-1. CDR3 size: 15 residues. The germline gives CDR1 DFQATT, CDR2 SNEGSKA (reference sequence). The CDR3 protein is CSARFEPGSYNEQFF.

The chain has TRBV7-2 and TRBJ2-1. Germline V gives CDR1 SGHTA, CDR2 FQGNSA. This CDR3 contains 12 residues. The CDR3 is CASSWGIPEQFF.

J is TRBJ1-1 and V is TRBV7-8; without DNA, the TCRdb call of TRBD1 cannot be checked. This CDR3 region has 17 residues. Germline V CDR1 and CDR2: SGHVS, FQNEAQ. The CDR3 sequence is CASSLASIGGTNTEAFF.

This rearrangement joins TRBV20-1 to TRBJ1-5; TCRdb names TRBD1, which stays unverified in the absence of DNA. Germline V gene sequence: CDR1 DFQATT, CDR2 SNEGSKA (reference sequence). The CDR3 totals 13 residues. Here the CDR3 reads CSAWTDSNQPQHF.

V is TRBV6-1 and J is TRBJ1-6; TCRdb's D call of TRBD1 is untestable without DNA. The CDR3 covers 15 residues. Germline values: CDR1 MNHNS, CDR2 SASEGT. CDR3 residues: CASSPPASYNSPLHF.

This chain uses TRBV12-3 or TRBV12-4 with TRBJ1-3. The CDR3 totals 14 residues. CDR3 region: CASSLYGSRDTIYF.

The rearrangement uses TRBV5-1 and TRBJ2-7; no DNA is available, so the TRBD1 call from TCRdb remains unchecked. The CDR3 sequence is 14 residues long. The germline gives CDR1 SGHRS, CDR2 YFSETQ. The CDR3 loop reads CASSLNEDRDEQYF.

The V call is TRBV5-1, the J call TRBJ1-2; TCRdb returns TRBD1, unconfirmable since there is no DNA. Germline V CDR1 and CDR2: SGHRS, YFSETQ. CDR3 length: 14 residues. The chain's CDR3 is CASRQRQETYGYTF.

The chain couples TRBV12-3 or TRBV12-4 to TRBJ2-7; TCRdb indicates TRBD1, and absent DNA this call remains unverified. This CDR3 has 15 amino acids. This CDR3 is CASRTSGQSTYEQYF.

The chain couples TRBV7-3 to TRBJ2-1; the TRBD1 assignment by TCRdb is unverifiable without DNA. Germline V gene data show CDR1 as SGHTA and CDR2 as FQGTGA. The CDR3 runs 20 residues. The CDR3 loop reads CASSLNAQGTGISAGGEQFF. The whole variable domain, filled in from reference TRBV7-3 and TRBJ2-1, reads GAGVSQTPSNKVTEKGKYVELRCDPISGHTALYWYRQSLGQGPEFLIYFQGTGAADDSGLPNDRFFAVRPEGSVSTLKIQRTERGDSAVYLCASSLNAQGTGISAGGEQFFGPGTRLTVL.

This sequence joins TRBV4-2 and TRBJ1-3; TCRdb indicates TRBD1, and absent DNA this call remains unverified. The CDR3 sequence is 17 residues long. Germline V lookup: CDR1 LGHNA, CDR2 YNFKEQ. This CDR3 reads CASSQDLGGQGGNTIYF.

The rearrangement uses TRBV6-5 and TRBJ2-3. Germline assignment: CDR1 MNHEY and CDR2 SVGAGI. The CDR3 contains 14 residues. CDR3 region: CASSYGVWTDTQYF.

V and J are TRBV27 and TRBJ2-3; without DNA, the TCRdb call of TRBD2 cannot be checked. The CDR3 is 16 residues long. Per the germline V gene, CDR1 is MNHEY and CDR2 is SMNVEV (reference sequence). CDR3 region: CASSKVAGVGTDTQYF.

The chain couples TRBV4-1 to TRBJ2-7; the D gene TCRdb calls, TRBD2, cannot be checked with no DNA. Germline CDR1 MGHRA, CDR2 YSYEKL. CDR3 length equals 16 residues. The CDR3 here is CASSQAPHRDYGEQYF.

The rearrangement joins TRBV19 to TRBJ1-5. The V gene's germline CDR1 is LNHDA and CDR2 SQIVND (reference sequence). This CDR3 is 14 amino acids long. The CDR3: CASNAGLTNQPQHF. Complete variable domain (other parts from reference TRBV19 and TRBJ1-5): DGGITQSPKYLFRKEGQNVTLSCEQNLNHDAMYWYRQDPGQGLRLIYYSQIVNDFQKGDIAEGYSVSREKKESFPLTVTSAQKNPTAFYLCASNAGLTNQPQHFGDGTRLSIL.

The J gene is TRBJ2-3, the V gene TRBV7-2. CDR3 length: 13 amino acids. Germline V gene data show CDR1 as SGHTA and CDR2 as FQGNSA. This chain's CDR3 is CASSSENTDTQYF.

The chain is built from TRBV7-6 and TRBJ1-4. Germline V gene data show CDR1 as SGHVS and CDR2 as FNYEAQ. The CDR3 extends over 14 amino acids. The CDR3 protein is CASGLGSYGEKLFF.

The chain is built from TRBV4-1 and TRBJ1-3. CDR1 and CDR2 (germline): MGHRA, YSYEKL. This CDR3 comprises 18 residues. The CDR3 sequence is CATSHPRSFTPSGNTIYF.

The chain joins TRBV5-1 to TRBJ2-1. This CDR3 is built from 15 residues. The germline gives CDR1 SGHRS, CDR2 YFSETQ. The CDR3 loop reads CASSSSESTYNEQFF. The full variable domain, its missing parts supplied by reference TRBV5-1 and TRBJ2-1, is KAGVTQTPRYLIKTRGQQVTLSCSPISGHRSVSWYQQTPGQGLQFLFEYFSETQRNKGNFPGRFSGRQFSNSRSEMNVSTLELGDSALYLCASSSSESTYNEQFFGPGTRLTVL.

The chain employs TRBV20-1 and TRBJ2-5; absent DNA, TCRdb's TRBD1 call cannot be checked. CDR3 length: 14 residues. Germline CDR1 DFQATT, CDR2 SNEGSKA (reference sequence). The CDR3 here is CSAPTGGKGGTQYF.

The V gene is TRBV11-2, the J gene TRBJ2-7; without DNA, the TCRdb call of TRBD2 cannot be checked. The V gene's germline CDR1 is SGHAT and CDR2 FQNNGV. The CDR3 extends over 18 amino acids. CDR3 region: CASSPASGGATIVYEQYF.

The chain joins TRBV11-2 to TRBJ2-5; absent DNA, TCRdb's TRBD2 call cannot be checked. CDR1 and CDR2 (germline): SGHAT, FQNNGV. The CDR3 runs 17 residues. CDR3 sequence: CASSLLLLAGGGETQYF.

This chain connects TRBV12-3 or TRBV12-4 to TRBJ2-1; TCRdb's D call, TRBD2, is unchecked because there is no DNA. The CDR3 is 19 amino acids. CDR3 in amino acids: CASSSGTSGSVRRANEQFF.

The rearrangement joins TRBV5-1 to TRBJ1-4; TCRdb's D call of TRBD1 is untestable without DNA. Germline CDR1 and CDR2: SGHRS and YFSETQ. This CDR3 comprises 16 residues. The CDR3 reads CASSLGDRGTNEKLFF.

The chain couples TRBV4-2 to TRBJ2-2; with no DNA, the TCRdb D assignment of TRBD1 cannot be verified. The CDR3 spans 17 residues. From germline, CDR1 is LGHNA and CDR2 YNFKEQ. CDR3 loop: CASSQDQGEGAVGELFF.

The chain has TRBV20-1 and TRBJ1-2. CDR1 and CDR2 (germline): DFQATT, SNEGSKA (reference sequence). This CDR3 region has 14 residues. The CDR3 loop is CSARDGGYDYGYTF.

The CDR3 loop is CASSDSGLAGGTDTQYF. The chain couples TRBV28 to TRBJ2-3; the D call of TRBD2 rests on TCRdb alone, since no DNA is present to check it. The CDR3 runs to 17 residues. The V gene's germline CDR1 is MDHEN and CDR2 SYDVKM.